These 27 T cell receptor beta chains came from one sample sequenced in a study of chemoradiotherapy in HPV16-positive cancers. Produced via immunoSEQ multiplex PCR; TCRdb's table is partial and in-frame only. The sample includes about 24,000 clones, over 85% seen only once; the top ten take about 17%. This material consisted of blood, taken from a patient who underwent chemoradiotherapy. These receptors came from a human donor with HPV-associated anogenital cancer.

The gene calls are TRBV5-5 and TRBJ1-1; 8 bases match TRBD1. With V trimmed by 5 bases and J by 4 bases, 10 bases remained unmatched. Germline CDR1 reads SGHKS; CDR2 reads YYEKEE (reference sequence). The CDR3 sequence is 15 residues long. The chain's CDR3 is CASRTGEEWATEAFF. The CDR3 bases are TGTGCCAGCAGGACAGGGGAAGAGTGGGCCACTGAAGCTTTCTTT.

The chain employs TRBV19 and TRBJ2-1, with 8 nucleotides matching TRBD2. The ends lost 9 bases at V and 4 bases at J; junction bases unmatched: 2. This CDR3 comprises 12 residues. Germline CDR1 is LNHDA and CDR2 is SQIVND (reference sequence). CDR3 region: CASGGDYNEQFF. The CDR3 DNA reads as TGTGCCAGCGGGGGGGATTACAATGAGCAGTTCTTC. Complete variable domain (other parts from reference TRBV19 and TRBJ2-1): DGGITQSPKYLFRKEGQNVTLSCEQNLNHDAMYWYRQDPGQGLRLIYYSQIVNDFQKGDIAEGYSVSREKKESFPLTVTSAQKNPTAFYLCASGGDYNEQFFGPGTRLTVL.

The rearrangement joins TRBV5-1 to TRBJ2-1, with D tentatively TRBD1 (6 bases). The CDR3 loop spans 15 amino acids. V was trimmed by 0 bases and J by 7 bases, leaving 14 bases between them. Germline-derived CDR1 and CDR2 are SGHRS and YFSETQ. This chain's CDR3 is CASSLAKTGFNEQFF. The CDR3 DNA reads TGCGCCAGCAGCTTGGCCAAAACAGGGTTTAATGAGCAGTTCTTC. Full variable domain (rest looked up from reference TRBV5-1 and TRBJ2-1): KAGVTQTPRYLIKTRGQQVTLSCSPISGHRSVSWYQQTPGQGLQFLFEYFSETQRNKGNFPGRFSGRQFSNSRSEMNVSTLELGDSALYLCASSLAKTGFNEQFFGPGTRLTVL.

Here the CDR3 reads CASSFSGVTEAFF. In nucleotides, the CDR3 is TGTGCCAGCAGTTTTTCCGGGGTCACTGAAGCTTTCTTT. The chain has TRBV27 and TRBJ1-1; D is undetermined. CDR3 length: 13 residues. From germline, CDR1 is MNHEY and CDR2 SMNVEV (reference sequence). The V gene lost 3 bases and the J gene lost 4 bases, with 9 bases spanning the gap.

This rearrangement joins TRBV19 to TRBJ2-3; D not resolved. CDR1 is LNHDA and CDR2 is SQIVND in the germline V gene (reference sequence). Trimming took off 3 bases at V and 0 bases at J, with 10 bases between the two ends. This CDR3 comprises 15 residues. CDR3 protein: CASSMGGISTDTQYF. In nucleotides, the CDR3 is TGTGCCAGTAGTATGGGCGGAATAAGCACAGATACGCAGTATTTT.

The CDR3 bases are TGCGCCAGCAGCCGCCATTTTACCAATGAGCAGTTCTTC. Protein sequence: CASSRHFTNEQFF. The chain is built from TRBV4-1 and TRBJ2-1; D gene uncertain. Germline-derived CDR1 and CDR2 are MGHRA and YSYEKL. The V gene lost 4 bases and the J gene lost 6 bases, with 10 bases spanning the gap. The CDR3 is 13 residues long.

This sequence joins TRBV9 and TRBJ2-7; 11 bases agree with TRBD2. The CDR3 contains 14 residues. The V segment lost 7 bases and the J segment 3 bases; nucleotides outside the gene matches: 6. Germline CDR1 and CDR2: SGDLS and YYNGEE. The CDR3 nucleotides read TGTGCCAGCGAACCCGGGACTAGCGGCTACGAGCAGTACTTC. Its protein is CASEPGTSGYEQYF.

The rearrangement uses TRBV7-8 and TRBJ2-3, with TRBD2 matching over 11 bases. This CDR3 is built from 19 residues. V shed 3 bases and J 4 bases; nucleotides not matched to a gene: 15. The germline gives CDR1 SGHVS, CDR2 FQNEAQ. CDR3 nucleotides: TGTGCCAGCAGCTTGCGGGGCGATCAACTAGCGGGAGATGCAGATACGCAGTATTTT. Amino acid sequence: CASSLRGDQLAGDADTQYF.

V and J are TRBV4-3 and TRBJ2-2, with unresolved D. CDR1 LGHNA and CDR2 YSLEER come from the germline V gene. The CDR3 contains 17 residues. V lost 0 bases and J 0 bases, leaving 11 bases between the germline ends. CDR3 bases: TGCGCCAGCAGCCAAGATGTGGCCAGGACGAACACCGGGGAGCTGTTTTTT. Its translation: CASSQDVARTNTGELFF.

The chain carries TRBV4-3 and TRBJ1-1; no clear D. This CDR3 contains 14 residues. The germline CDR1 and CDR2 sequences are LGHNA and YSLEER. Between the trimmed V and J ends, which lost 0 bases and 5 bases, there was a span of 10 bases. CDR3 bases: TGCGCCAGCAGCCAAGAACAGTGGGGAACTGAAGCTTTCTTT. Translated: CASSQEQWGTEAFF.

CDR3 loop: CASSKPGQGADTGELFF. CDR3 nucleotide sequence: TGCGCCAGCAGTAAACCGGGACAGGGGGCCGACACCGGGGAGCTGTTTTTT. The chain recombines TRBV10-1 with TRBJ2-2; 12 nucleotides agree with TRBD1. The J segment lost 3 bases and the V segment lost 5 bases, leaving 7 bases of the junction unmatched. The CDR3 spans 17 residues. Germline CDR1 WNHNN, CDR2 SYGVQD (reference sequence).

CDR3 in amino acids: CASALLGPRGGIGEKLFF. The DNA of the CDR3 is TGTGCCAGCGCCCTTCTCGGGCCGCGAGGGGGGATCGGGGAAAAACTGTTTTTT. This chain uses TRBV2 with TRBJ1-4; TRBD1 is a possible D gene (6 bases). The V end was cut by 8 bases, the J end by 8 bases, with 30 bases between. Per germline, CDR1 SNHLY and CDR2 FYNNEI. The CDR3 contains 18 residues.

V is TRBV7-2 and J is TRBJ2-3, with TRBD2 identical over 8 bases. Unmatched junction bases numbered 7, after V lost 7 bases and J lost 4 bases. Germline CDR1 SGHTA, CDR2 FQGNSA. The CDR3 consists of 14 residues. In DNA form, the CDR3 reads TGTGCCAGCAAGGGACTAGTGAGCGCAGATACGCAGTATTTT. Translated: CASKGLVSADTQYF.

The V gene is TRBV20-1, the J gene TRBJ1-1; D uncertain. This CDR3 has 11 amino acids. Germline values: CDR1 DFQATT, CDR2 SNEGSKA (reference sequence). Trimming removed 3 bases at V and 8 bases at J, with 10 bases between. In nucleotides, the CDR3 is TGCAGTGCTAGGTTGGGCACGGAAGCTTTCTTT. The encoded protein is CSARLGTEAFF.

The J gene is TRBJ2-2, the V gene TRBV6-6; 9 nucleotides match TRBD1. The CDR3 length is 14 residues. V dropped 6 bases and J dropped 6; count of bases not matched to a gene: 5. Germline V gives CDR1 MNHNY, CDR2 SVGAGI (reference sequence). The CDR3 DNA follows: TGTGCCAGCAGCCCCCGACAGGGGGCCGGGGAGCTGTTTTTT. Protein product: CASSPRQGAGELFF.

The chain combines TRBV11-1 with TRBJ2-7; the D is unclear. Germline-derived CDR1 and CDR2 are SGHAT and FQDESV (reference sequence). V was shortened by 2 bases and J by 2 bases, with 7 bases between the two germline ends. There are 13 residues in the CDR3. CDR3 protein: CASSLTRTYEQYF. The DNA of the CDR3 is TGTGCCAGCAGCTTAACGCGAACCTACGAGCAGTACTTC.

This clone has only one observation. V usage is TRBV5-6 and J usage is TRBJ1-2; D possibly corresponds to TRBD1 (6 bases). CDR3 length: 13 amino acids. Trimming removed 5 bases at V and 8 bases at J, with 16 bases between. Germline lookup yields CDR1 SGHDT and CDR2 YYEEEE. This CDR3 is CASRLERGAGYTF. DNA for the CDR3: TGTGCCAGCAGGCTGGAGCGGGGGGCGGGCTACACCTTC.

The chain recombines TRBV4-1 with TRBJ2-1, with 9 bases that match TRBD2. V trimming: 1 base; J trimming: 2 bases; junction bases outside the gene matches: 0. The germline CDR1 and CDR2 sequences are MGHRA and YSYEKL. The CDR3 covers 15 residues. The CDR3 loop reads CASSQVAGAYNEQFF. CDR3 coding DNA: TGCGCCAGCAGCCAAGTAGCGGGGGCCTACAATGAGCAGTTCTTC.

The rearrangement joins TRBV5-4 to TRBJ2-5; no firm D call. The DNA end favors TRBJ2-7, so the J call may be wrong. The CDR3 has 13 amino acids. Per the germline V gene, CDR1 is SGHNT and CDR2 is YYREEE (reference sequence). CDR3 sequence reads: CASSSHDNYEQYF. The CDR3 coding sequence is TGTGCCAGCAGCTCCCACGATAACTACGAGCAGTACTTC.

The J gene is TRBJ1-1, the V gene TRBV2; D unclear. Germline CDR1 reads SNHLY; CDR2 reads FYNNEI. The CDR3 has 13 residues. Trimming took off 8 bases at V and 0 bases at J, with 10 bases between the two ends. The CDR3: CASRFALNTEAFF. CDR3 DNA sequence: TGTGCCAGCCGGTTTGCCCTGAACACTGAAGCTTTCTTT.

The rearrangement links TRBV14 to TRBJ2-3; D is unclear. Germline CDR1 is SGHDN and CDR2 is FVKESK. The V and J ends lost 2 bases and 2 bases respectively, with 5 bases between them. This CDR3 spans 13 amino acids. Here the CDR3 DNA reads TGTGCCAGCAGCCAACAGACCACAGATACGCAGTATTTT. Its protein is CASSQQTTDTQYF.

The chain has TRBV18 and TRBJ1-3; D perhaps matches TRBD1 (5 bases). The CDR3 is 16 residues long. Trimming cost V 3 bases and J 0 bases, with 12 bases left between them. Looked up from germline, CDR1 is KGHSH and CDR2 is LQKENI. In nucleotides, the CDR3 is TGTGCCAGCTCACCTACATACGACAGCTCTGGAAACACCATATATTTT. It translates to CASSPTYDSSGNTIYF. Together with reference TRBV18 and TRBJ1-3, the CDR3 gives the full variable domain: NAGVMQNPRHLVRRRGQEARLRCSPMKGHSHVYWYRQLPEEGLKFMVYLQKENIIDESGMPKERFSAEFPKEGPSILRIQQVVRGDSAAYFCASSPTYDSSGNTIYFGEGSWLTVV.

This chain connects TRBV2 to TRBJ2-1; TRBD1 aligns across 10 bases. There are 13 residues in the CDR3. CDR1 and CDR2 (germline): SNHLY, FYNNEI. The trim removed 6 bases at V and 4 bases at J, leaving 0 bases unmatched. This CDR3 is CASRDRGYNEQFF. CDR3 bases: TGTGCCAGCAGGGACAGGGGGTACAATGAGCAGTTCTTC.

The chain has TRBV7-2 and TRBJ2-7; D not certain. Trimming stripped 4 bases from V and 6 bases from J, with 13 bases between. The germline V gene has CDR1 SGHTA and CDR2 FQGNSA. CDR3 length: 13 residues. CDR3 coding DNA: TGTGCCAGCAGCTCTCCTAGGGCGCGCGAGCAGTACTTC. Translated, it gives CASSSPRAREQYF.

J is TRBJ2-2 and V is TRBV6-1; D is possibly TRBD2 (5 bases). Trimming pared 4 bases from V and 7 bases from J, leaving 10 bases between. The CDR3 covers 13 residues. Germline lookup yields CDR1 MNHNS and CDR2 SASEGT. The CDR3 DNA reads TGTGCCAGCAGTGGAGAGGGCTACGGGGAGCTGTTTTTT. Protein: CASSGEGYGELFF.

V is TRBV5-1 and J is TRBJ2-7, with D unresolved. This CDR3 comprises 13 residues. Trimming left V 0 bases short and J 5 bases short, with 9 bases between. Germline V CDR1 and CDR2: SGHRS, YFSETQ. The CDR3 nucleotides are TGCGCCAGCAGCTTGGTTGCTGGTAACGAGCAGTACTTC. It encodes CASSLVAGNEQYF.

The chain has TRBV15 and TRBJ2-2, with 13 bases that match TRBD2. CDR1 is LNHNV, CDR2 YYDKDF, per germline (reference sequence). The trim removed 4 bases at V and 4 bases at J, leaving 6 bases unmatched. The CDR3 has 17 amino acids. The CDR3 spells CATSKPGLAGLTGELFF. The CDR3 nucleotides are TGTGCCACCAGCAAGCCGGGACTAGCGGGACTCACCGGGGAGCTGTTTTTT. Combining the CDR3 with reference TRBV15 and TRBJ2-2 gives the whole variable domain DAMVIQNPRYQVTQFGKPVTLSCSQTLNHNVMYWYQQKSSQAPKLLFHYYDKDFNNEADTPDNFQSRRPNTSFCFLDIRSPGLGDTAMYLCATSKPGLAGLTGELFFGEGSRLTVL.